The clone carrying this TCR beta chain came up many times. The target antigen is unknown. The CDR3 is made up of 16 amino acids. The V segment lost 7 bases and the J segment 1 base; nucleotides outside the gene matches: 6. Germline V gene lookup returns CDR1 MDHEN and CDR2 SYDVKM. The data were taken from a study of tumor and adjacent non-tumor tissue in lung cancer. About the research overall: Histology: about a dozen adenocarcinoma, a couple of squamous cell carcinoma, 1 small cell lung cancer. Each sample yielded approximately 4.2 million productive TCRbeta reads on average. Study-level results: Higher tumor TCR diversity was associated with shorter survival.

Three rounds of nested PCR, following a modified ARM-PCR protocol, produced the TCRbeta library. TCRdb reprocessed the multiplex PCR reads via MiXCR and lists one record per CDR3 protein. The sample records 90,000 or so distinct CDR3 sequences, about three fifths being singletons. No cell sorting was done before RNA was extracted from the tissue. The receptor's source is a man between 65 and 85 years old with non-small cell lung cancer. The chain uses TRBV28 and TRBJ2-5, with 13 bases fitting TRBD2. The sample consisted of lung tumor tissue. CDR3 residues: CASKTSGRVSQETQYF. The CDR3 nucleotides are TGTGCCAGCAAAACTAGCGGGAGGGTATCCCAAGAGACCCAGTACTTC.